This T cell receptor beta chain emerged from a study of blood T cell repertoires in COVID-19. Across the whole study: Donors in the United States, Italy and Spain gave samples during acute or convalescent COVID-19. Sample material is recorded as cDNA or gDNA derived from T cells, B-cell-depleted T cells, or PBMCs.

This clone came up a few times. The identical CDR3 is also encoded by other nucleotide sequences in the sample. Original processing methods: Reference gene primer amplification yielded estimated nucleated cell counts. Libraries were prepared by immunoSEQ multiplex PCR; TCRdb keeps only in-frame clonotypes and omits some of them. From that table come the V and J calls and clone size; the DNA was used to work out D and trimming. The sample contains around 340,000 clones, around 85% of which appear only once. V was pared by 0 bases and J by 6 bases, with 12 bases between. The CDR3 spans 16 residues. Germline V gene data show CDR1 as MNHNS and CDR2 as SASEGT. Cohorts were based on clinical histories the participants reported.

The sequence derives from a woman in her thirties or forties with acute COVID-19. This chain links TRBV6-1 with TRBJ1-6; no firm D call. The sequenced sample consisted of PBMCs or T cells enriched from blood (not recorded which). CDR3 amino acids: CASSEARSRGNSPLHF. CDR3 sequence (DNA): TGTGCCAGCAGTGAAGCTAGGAGTCGAGGTAATTCACCCCTCCACTTT.